What follows describes a single T cell receptor beta chain. The sample originates from a study of OX40 agonist ivuxolimab in advanced cancers. Study in general: Every 2 weeks, patients got intravenous ivuxolimab at one of six dose levels (0.01-10 mg/kg).

Per the germline V gene, CDR1 is SGHKS and CDR2 is YYEKEE (reference sequence). The germline V and J ends were trimmed by 1 base and 2 bases, with 10 bases remaining between them. The length of the CDR3 is 15 residues. TCRdb's copy holds only in-frame clones and misses some; the assay was immunoSEQ multiplex PCR. The sample yields about 65,000 clones, approximately 78% seen once. The source material was CD4+ or CD8+ T cells sorted from blood, sampled in a trial of the OX40 agonist ivuxolimab. The TCR comes from an adult with an advanced solid tumor such as melanoma, head and neck, liver or kidney cancer. The genes are TRBV5-5 and TRBJ1-3; no clear D gene. The DNA for the CDR3 is TGTGCCAGCAGCTTGTTCAGTTCTGCTGGAAACACCATATATTTT. This translates into CASSLFSSAGNTIYF.